This is a list of T cell receptor beta chains from one sample in a study of shared T cell receptors in the human thymus. Generated by immunoSEQ multiplex PCR, the TCRdb table keeps only in-frame clones and is missing some. Counted here are hundreds of thousands of clones, approximately 83% occurring once; the ten biggest clones make up more than 0.008%. The same specimen was also included in a second study, on human thymus T cells.

Sequencing was carried out using thymocytes. These receptors all stem from a girl under three years old with a congenital heart defect. CDR3s include the opening cysteine and the closing phenylalanine or tryptophan. The order of the fields is J gene, D gene, clone size, V gene, CDR3 DNA, CDR3 protein. The D gene is left open where the match is weak. Not every row has a clone size; where given, it reads once, few, many or a size class.

j_call: TRBJ1-4; d_call: NA; clone_size: NA; v_call: TRBV7-8; cdr3_nt: TGTGCCAGCAGCTTACCCCACGGGGGAGAGAAGAATGAAAAACTGTTTTTT; cdr3_aa: CASSLPHGGEKNEKLFF
j_call: TRBJ1-3; d_call: NA; clone_size: NA; v_call: TRBV28; cdr3_nt: TGTGCCAGCAATCCGCAGGCAGACTCTGGAAACACCATATATTTT; cdr3_aa: CASNPQADSGNTIYF
j_call: TRBJ1-2; d_call: NA; clone_size: NA; v_call: TRBV5-1; cdr3_nt: TGCGCCAGCAGCTTACAAACCTACAGGGTAGGAGACTATGGCTACACCTTC; cdr3_aa: CASSLQTYRVGDYGYTF
j_call: TRBJ1-4; d_call: TRBD1; clone_size: NA; v_call: TRBV7-9; cdr3_nt: TGTGCCAGCAGCCCACGACAGGGTTATGAAAAACTGTTTTTT; cdr3_aa: CASSPRQGYEKLFF
j_call: TRBJ1-5; d_call: TRBD1; clone_size: NA; v_call: TRBV28; cdr3_nt: TGTGCCAGCAGCCGGGACAGGGGTCTAGCTCAGCCCCAGCATTTT; cdr3_aa: CASSRDRGLAQPQHF
j_call: TRBJ1-1; d_call: NA; clone_size: NA; v_call: TRBV28; cdr3_nt: TGTGCCAGCAGTACCCAATGGGACCGGGGACACCCGTATAGTGACACTGAAGCTTTCTTT; cdr3_aa: CASSTQWDRGHPYSDTEAFF
j_call: TRBJ1-6; d_call: NA; clone_size: NA; v_call: TRBV5-1; cdr3_nt: TGCGCCAGCAGCTTGGGTTCCGACAGGACCTCGTCACCCCTCCACTTT; cdr3_aa: CASSLGSDRTSSPLHF
j_call: TRBJ1-5; d_call: NA; clone_size: NA; v_call: TRBV5-6; cdr3_nt: TGTGCCAGCAGCTTGAATGGGGGCCCTCAGCCCCAGCATTTT; cdr3_aa: CASSLNGGPQPQHF
j_call: TRBJ1-1; d_call: NA; clone_size: NA; v_call: TRBV12-5; cdr3_nt: TGTGCTAGTGGTTTGTATCGGGGGGCCTCTGAAGCTTTCTTT; cdr3_aa: CASGLYRGASEAFF
j_call: TRBJ2-1; d_call: NA; clone_size: NA; v_call: TRBV4-1; cdr3_nt: TGCGCCAGCAGCAAGGGGAAGGGCAATGAGCAGTTCTTC; cdr3_aa: CASSKGKGNEQFF
j_call: TRBJ1-4; d_call: TRBD1; clone_size: NA; v_call: TRBV10-3; cdr3_nt: TGTGCCATCAGTGAGTCTGAGCGGACAGGGCAGAATGAAAAACTGTTTTTT; cdr3_aa: CAISESERTGQNEKLFF
j_call: TRBJ1-2; d_call: TRBD1; clone_size: NA; v_call: TRBV7-8; cdr3_nt: TGTGCCAGCAGCTTTCTGGGACAGGGGGCAAACTATGGCTACACCTTC; cdr3_aa: CASSFLGQGANYGYTF
j_call: TRBJ2-1; d_call: TRBD2; clone_size: NA; v_call: TRBV6-5; cdr3_nt: TGTGCCAGCAGTTCTCGGGGGGGAAAGTACAATGAGCAGTTCTTC; cdr3_aa: CASSSRGGKYNEQFF
j_call: TRBJ2-1; d_call: TRBD1; clone_size: NA; v_call: TRBV7-9; cdr3_nt: TGTGCCAGCAGCTTTCACCCACGGACAGGGGGCCCGTTGTCGCGGTTCTTC; cdr3_aa: CASSFHPRTGGPLSRFF
j_call: TRBJ2-3; d_call: TRBD2; clone_size: NA; v_call: TRBV5-6; cdr3_nt: TGTGCCAGCAGCCTAGCGGGGGGAAGCACAGATACGCAGTATTTT; cdr3_aa: CASSLAGGSTDTQYF
j_call: TRBJ1-2; d_call: TRBD1; clone_size: NA; v_call: TRBV9; cdr3_nt: TGTGCCAGCAGCGTTCGGGACAGCCCAGGGGGGTTGTTAGGCTACACCTTC; cdr3_aa: CASSVRDSPGGLLGYTF
j_call: TRBJ2-5; d_call: NA; clone_size: NA; v_call: TRBV29-1; cdr3_nt: TGCAGCGTTAGACAGGCTAAAGAGACCCAGTACTTC; cdr3_aa: CSVRQAKETQYF
j_call: TRBJ1-5; d_call: NA; clone_size: NA; v_call: TRBV4-3; cdr3_nt: TGCGCCAGCAGCCAAGACTCCAGCAATCAGCCCCAGCATTTT; cdr3_aa: CASSQDSSNQPQHF
j_call: TRBJ1-6; d_call: TRBD1; clone_size: once; v_call: TRBV13; cdr3_nt: TGTGCCAGCAGCCCGAACCGGGACAGGGGTAATTCACCCCTCCACTTT; cdr3_aa: CASSPNRDRGNSPLHF
j_call: TRBJ2-7; d_call: TRBD1; clone_size: NA; v_call: TRBV11-2; cdr3_nt: TGTGCCAGCAGCTTAATCGGGGACAGGGGGTTATGCGAGCAGTACTTC; cdr3_aa: CASSLIGDRGLCEQYF
j_call: TRBJ1-4; d_call: TRBD1; clone_size: NA; v_call: TRBV20-1; cdr3_nt: TGCAGTGCCGTCGGGGGACAGGGAGAGGGCTTT; cdr3_aa: CSAVGGQGEGF
j_call: TRBJ2-7; d_call: TRBD1; clone_size: NA; v_call: TRBV4-1; cdr3_nt: TGCGCCAGCAGCCAAGAGAGGGTGGGACAGCGCCCCTCCTACGAGCAGTACTTC; cdr3_aa: CASSQERVGQRPSYEQYF
j_call: TRBJ2-7; d_call: TRBD2; clone_size: NA; v_call: TRBV5-1; cdr3_nt: TGCGCCAGCAGCTTGGCCGGGGGGAGGGGCTCCTACGAGCAGTACTTC; cdr3_aa: CASSLAGGRGSYEQYF
j_call: TRBJ1-2; d_call: NA; clone_size: NA; v_call: TRBV27; cdr3_nt: TGTGCCAGCAGCTCCCCAAAACAGGGATTCTATGGCTACACCTTC; cdr3_aa: CASSSPKQGFYGYTF
j_call: TRBJ2-3; d_call: TRBD2; clone_size: NA; v_call: TRBV13; cdr3_nt: TGTGCCAGCAGCTTAGGATGGTGGTCAGCGGGGGCCACAGATACGCAGTATTTT; cdr3_aa: CASSLGWWSAGATDTQYF
j_call: TRBJ2-5; d_call: NA; clone_size: NA; v_call: TRBV7-8; cdr3_nt: TGTGCCAGCAGCTTCAGAGCGGCCCAAGAGACCCAGTACTTC; cdr3_aa: CASSFRAAQETQYF
j_call: TRBJ1-1; d_call: NA; clone_size: few; v_call: TRBV19; cdr3_nt: TGTGCCAGTAGTGGGCGACTGAACACTGAAGCTTTCTTT; cdr3_aa: CASSGRLNTEAFF
j_call: TRBJ2-1; d_call: NA; clone_size: NA; v_call: TRBV4-1; cdr3_nt: TGCGCCAGCAGCCCCGGGAGAGGGTCGGCAGGGAAATTCAATGAGCAGTTCTTC; cdr3_aa: CASSPGRGSAGKFNEQFF